The rows below give T cell receptor beta chains drawn from one sample of a study of tumor-infiltrating lymphocytes in primary liver carcinoma. TCRdb used MiXCR to reprocess the multiplex PCR reads, holding one entry per CDR3 protein. This sample carries more than 85,000 distinct CDR3 sequences, roughly 80% of them seen once, and the ten largest clones take approximately 18%. Source material: liver tumor tissue from sampling region 3. The receptor set was obtained from a man aged 35-49 years with primary liver carcinoma and hepatitis B virus infection. CDR3s include the opening cysteine and the closing phenylalanine or tryptophan. A D gene is named only where the DNA matches it firmly.

D	V	J	CDR3
-	TRBV29-1	TRBJ1-1	CSDREGVRTEAFF
-	TRBV13	TRBJ2-3	CVSSFGGFTDTQFF
-	TRBV20-1	TRBJ1-1	CSYSGPQDPRAEAFF
-	TRBV6-5	TRBJ2-1	CVSSYSPRDEQPF
-	TRBV20-1	TRBJ2-4	CSAPGVLEGKNIQYF
TRBD1	TRBV28	TRBJ2-1	CASRPPVGQGAYNEQFF
TRBD1	TRBV30	TRBJ1-5	CAWSGKQGVIIGQPQHF
-	TRBV4-1	TRBJ2-1	CASSEDLVGEVGYNEQFF
TRBD1	TRBV6-5	TRBJ2-1	CASSKDRVVNKQFF
-	TRBV11-1	TRBJ1-6	CAISRTLVSPLYF
TRBD2	TRBV6-2/TRBV6-3	TRBJ2-1	CANSSPGLASPGELFF
-	TRBV6-6	TRBJ2-2	CASTGPAANAGELSF
TRBD1	TRBV6-6	TRBJ2-1	CASSYSVGQAIYNEQLF
-	TRBV12-3/TRBV12-4	TRBJ2-7	CASSSTLSAIHEQYF
TRBD1	TRBV29-1	TRBJ2-3	CSVSGTGASDTQHF
TRBD2	TRBV2	TRBJ2-3	CASLWLAGGTDTQYF
-	TRBV5-4	TRBJ1-6	CASSLTRGENSPIHF
-	TRBV4-1	TRBJ1-5	CASSPVERVGNQSQHF
-	TRBV4-1	TRBJ1-5	CASSFAIGQPRHF
-	TRBV11-3	TRBJ2-3	CASSPGGGSTDTQYF
TRBD2	TRBV6-1	TRBJ2-1	CASRGESGRNEQFF
-	TRBV10-3	TRBJ2-7	CAISANQAGNYEQYF
-	TRBV11-2	TRBJ2-4	CATTISAVGKNIQYF
-	TRBV5-1	TRBJ1-2	CASSPADGGANYGYTF
TRBD2	TRBV6-1	TRBJ2-5	CASGVRGTNSRETQYF
TRBD1	TRBV6-4	TRBJ1-6	CASRGTAGGDSPLHF
-	TRBV14	TRBJ1-2	CASTRGGYGYTF
TRBD1	TRBV11-1	TRBJ2-7	CASSSGPGQGSYKQYF
-	TRBV6-1	-	CASSEVGSNQPQYF
-	TRBV4-3	TRBJ2-7	CTSGQDVSSSYEQYF
-	TRBV4-1	TRBJ1-6	CANSQPDGLNSPLHF
-	TRBV29-1	TRBJ2-5	CSVRTGGSWAETQYF
TRBD2	TRBV4-1	TRBJ2-1	CSSSQDDKREGRVF
-	TRBV9	TRBJ1-6	CASSVDGSPLHF
-	TRBV11-1	TRBJ1-6	CASGRTLVSPFHF
TRBD2	TRBV6-1	TRBJ2-1	CVSSKRTSGRTNEQFF
-	TRBV30	TRBJ1-1	CAWSVWGGGSTEAFF
-	TRBV5-6	TRBJ2-2	CASSHGQGGTGELFF
TRBD2	TRBV30	TRBJ2-1	CAWSAGLAGMGGEQVF
TRBD2	TRBV10-3	TRBJ2-3	CAISESLAGGPRTDTQYF
-	TRBV4-3	TRBJ2-5	CASSQNWGEETHYF
TRBD1	TRBV29-1	TRBJ2-1	CSVVKGASNKQFF
-	TRBV11-1	TRBJ1-1	CASSLNRNTEAFF
TRBD1	TRBV6-2/TRBV6-3	TRBJ1-1	CVSSWTGGNTEVCF
-	TRBV28	TRBJ2-7	CAVLRTGVSYDQYF
-	TRBV29-1	TRBJ1-1	CSVRSGWGMNNVAFF
-	TRBV5-4	TRBJ2-7	CASSMACLSYEQYF
-	TRBV6-5	TRBJ1-2	CVILDLAAMHTF
-	TRBV29-1	TRBJ1-1	CSIESGVSEAFF
TRBD2	TRBV5-6	TRBJ2-7	CASSITWREGSYEQYF